This T cell receptor beta chain was captured by sequencing in a study of blood T cell repertoires in COVID-19. Study as a whole: COVID-19 samples from acute and convalescent phases originated in the United States, Italy and Spain.

Assay: immunoSEQ multiplex PCR; the TCRdb copy retains only in-frame clones and omits some. The data contain 130,000 to 150,000 clones, approximately 81% of them singletons. The V and J ends lost 2 bases and 3 bases respectively, with 5 bases between them. Germline V gene data show CDR1 as SGHRS and CDR2 as YFSETQ. This CDR3 region has 12 residues. The sequence derives from a human donor with acute or convalescent COVID-19. The donor label of this sample is uncertain. The sequencing sample was made of peripheral blood. This chain joins TRBV5-1 and TRBJ1-1; D not certain. The CDR3 sequence is CASSFSDTEAFF. CDR3 nucleotides: TGCGCCAGCAGCTTTTCGGACACTGAAGCTTTCTTT.